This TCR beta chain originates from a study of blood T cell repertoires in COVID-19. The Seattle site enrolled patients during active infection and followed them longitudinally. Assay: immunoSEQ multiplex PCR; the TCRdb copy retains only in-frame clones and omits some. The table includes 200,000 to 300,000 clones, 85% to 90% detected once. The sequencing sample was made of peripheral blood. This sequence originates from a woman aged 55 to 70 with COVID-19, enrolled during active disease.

As DNA, the CDR3 is TGCGCCAGCAGCTCCATACAGGGCAACCAAGAGACCCAGTACTTC. This translates into CASSSIQGNQETQYF. This chain joins TRBV5-1 and TRBJ2-5, with D perhaps matching TRBD1 (6 bases). Germline V lookup: CDR1 SGHRS, CDR2 YFSETQ. The CDR3 has 15 amino acids. Trimming removed 3 bases at V and 0 bases at J, with 12 bases between.